This T cell receptor (beta chain) comes out of a study of blood T cell repertoires in COVID-19. For the study at large: Acute and convalescent COVID-19 specimens originated in the United States, Italy and Spain. Sources were T cells, B-cell-depleted T cells, or PBMCs; the material itself was cDNA or gDNA.

Original analysis: Reference gene primer amplification gave nucleated cell count estimates. The protocol was immunoSEQ multiplex PCR, while the TCRdb copy is restricted to in-frame clones and leaves out a portion. D and trimming were read from the DNA, whereas the V and J calls and clone size are those reported in that table. The sample records over 400,000 clones, just over 85% being singletons. V gave up 1 base and J gave up 2 bases, with 14 bases separating them. Germline V gives CDR1 SGHNT, CDR2 YYREEE (reference sequence). The CDR3 covers 16 residues. The chain carries TRBV5-4 and TRBJ2-3; D perhaps matches TRBD2 (5 bases). Material for sequencing was peripheral blood. The source of this sequence is a woman younger than 45 with active or convalescent COVID-19. As DNA, the CDR3 is TGTGCCAGCAGCTTGTTGGGCGAGCGGATCACAGATACGCAGTATTTT. Its protein product is CASSLLGERITDTQYF.